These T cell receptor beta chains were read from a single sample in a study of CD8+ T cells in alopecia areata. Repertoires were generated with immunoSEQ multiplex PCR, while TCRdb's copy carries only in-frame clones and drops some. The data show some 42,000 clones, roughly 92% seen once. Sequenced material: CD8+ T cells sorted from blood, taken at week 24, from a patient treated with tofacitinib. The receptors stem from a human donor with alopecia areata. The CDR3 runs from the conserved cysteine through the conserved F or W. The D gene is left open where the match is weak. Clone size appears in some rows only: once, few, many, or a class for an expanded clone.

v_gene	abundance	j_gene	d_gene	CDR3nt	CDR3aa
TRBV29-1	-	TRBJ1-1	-	TGCAGCGTCTCTGCAGGGAGGAACACTGAAGCTTTCTTT	CSVSAGRNTEAFF
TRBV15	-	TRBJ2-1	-	TGTGCCACCAGCAGGGACTTAAACAGGGATGAGCAGTTCTTC	CATSRDLNRDEQFF
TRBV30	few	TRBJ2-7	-	TGTGCCTGGATGAGGAGGGGCGACCCCTACGAGCAGTACTTC	CAWMRRGDPYEQYF
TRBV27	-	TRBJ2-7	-	TGTGCCAGCAGCCCGCGGGGTCTACTCTACGAGCAGTACTTC	CASSPRGLLYEQYF
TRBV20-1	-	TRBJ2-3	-	TGCAGTGCTAGAGATGAGTGGTCGCAGTATTTT	CSARDEWSQYF
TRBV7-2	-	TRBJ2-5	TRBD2	TGTGCCAGCAGCTTGCCGGGACTAGCGGGGGAAAGGGGAGAGACCCAGTACTTC	CASSLPGLAGERGETQYF
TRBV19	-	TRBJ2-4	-	TGTGCCAGTAGTATTATTCCAGGGGGGAACATTCAGTACTTC	CASSIIPGGNIQYF
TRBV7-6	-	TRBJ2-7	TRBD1	TGTGCCAGCAGCTTAGCGGTGGGACAGGGGTCATCCTACGAGCAGTACTTC	CASSLAVGQGSSYEQYF
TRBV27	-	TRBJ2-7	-	TGTGCCAGCAGTTTAGTTGACAGACCCTACGAGCAGTACTTC	CASSLVDRPYEQYF
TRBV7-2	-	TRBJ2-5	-	TGTGCCAGCAGCTTACTCGGGGGCGGGGAGACCCAGTACTTC	CASSLLGGGETQYF